These 19 T cell receptor beta chains came from one sample sequenced in a study of T-cell reconstitution after alpha-beta-depleted transplantation in children. For TCRbeta, the library was prepared with unique molecular identifiers. MiXCR was run by TCRdb on the PCR reads, yielding one entry per CDR3 protein. The sample contains around 960,000 distinct CDR3 sequences, about 31% of which appear only once. The sample consisted of PBMCs, mostly from graft donor cells, taken 360 days after TCRalphabeta/CD19-depleted stem cell transplant. Receptors were obtained from a boy in the first two years of life who had a stem cell transplant for SCID, so the T cells may come from the graft donor.

This clonotype was detected only a few times. The gene calls are TRBV5-1 and TRBJ2-4; D is unclear. CDR3 length equals 16 residues. V was cut by 0 bases and J by 1 base, with 11 bases left in between. The germline CDR1 and CDR2 sequences are SGHRS and YFSETQ. The CDR3 DNA is TGCGCCAGCAGCTTGGTAGGCGCGGAGGCCAAAAACATTCAGTACTTC. Protein product: CASSLVGAEAKNIQYF.

This chain links TRBV29-1 with TRBJ2-7; 12 bases agree with TRBD1. The J segment lost 4 bases and the V segment lost 0 bases, leaving 4 bases of the junction unmatched. Germline V gives CDR1 SQVTM, CDR2 ANQGSEA. The CDR3 contains 15 residues. This chain's CDR3 is CSVEEGTGGVYEQYF. CDR3 DNA sequence: TGCAGCGTTGAAGAGGGGACAGGGGGCGTTTACGAGCAGTACTTC.

The chain joins TRBV12-3 or TRBV12-4 to TRBJ1-1; D unresolved. The CDR3 covers 14 residues. Trimming left V 5 bases short and J 3 bases short, with 13 bases between. CDR3 in amino acids: CASSPDMSDTEAFF. The CDR3 DNA reads as TGTGCCAGCAGTCCCGATATGTCGGACACTGAAGCTTTCTTT.

The chain joins TRBV5-1 to TRBJ2-7; TRBD1 is a possible D gene (6 bases). V shed 4 bases and J shed 2 bases, with 22 bases lying between them. CDR3 size: 17 residues. The germline gives CDR1 SGHRS, CDR2 YFSETQ. DNA for the CDR3: TGCGCCAGCAGCCCAAACGAAGGAGTGGCAGGGGCCTACGAGCAGTACTTC. It specifies CASSPNEGVAGAYEQYF.

The chain is built from TRBV29-1 and TRBJ2-7, with TRBD1 matching 11 bases. With V trimmed by 6 bases and J by 4 bases, 5 bases remained unmatched. The CDR3 has 13 amino acids. The germline V gene encodes CDR1 SQVTM and CDR2 ANQGSEA. CDR3 sequence (DNA): TGCAGCGTCAGAGGGACAGGGGGTTACGAGCAGTACTTC. This translates into CSVRGTGGYEQYF.

The rearrangement links TRBV20-1 to TRBJ2-7; D gene ambiguous. V gave up 5 bases and J gave up 2 bases, with 13 bases separating them. Germline CDR1 DFQATT, CDR2 SNEGSKA (reference sequence). The CDR3 totals 13 residues. CDR3 bases: TGCAGTGCTCCCAAATTTATGACCTACGAGCAGTACTTC. Its translation: CSAPKFMTYEQYF.

This clonotype has a handful of counts. This sequence joins TRBV28 and TRBJ1-5; D possibly corresponds to TRBD1 (5 bases). V gave up 8 bases and J gave up 5 bases, with 16 bases separating them. CDR3 length: 14 amino acids. The germline V gene has CDR1 MDHEN and CDR2 SYDVKM. The CDR3 is CASHPLGGYQPQHF. As DNA, the CDR3 is TGTGCCAGCCACCCCCTGGGGGGATATCAGCCCCAGCATTTT.

This clonotype was found many times. The chain joins TRBV5-6 to TRBJ1-6; D gene unclear. The germline V gene has CDR1 SGHDT and CDR2 YYEEEE. V gave up 2 bases and J gave up 6 bases, with 3 bases separating them. The CDR3 has 12 amino acids. In DNA form, the CDR3 reads TGTGCCAGCAGCTTCACTAATTCACCCCTCCACTTT. It is translated as CASSFTNSPLHF. Complete variable domain (other parts from reference TRBV5-6 and TRBJ1-6): DAGVTQSPTHLIKTRGQQVTLRCSPKSGHDTVSWYQQALGQGPQFIFQYYEEEERQRGNFPDRFSGHQFPNYSSELNVNALLLGDSALYLCASSFTNSPLHFGNGTRLTVT.

This clonotype was picked up a small number of times. This chain connects TRBV5-6 to TRBJ1-5, with D tentatively TRBD1 (5 bases). CDR3 length: 16 residues. The V gene's germline CDR1 is SGHDT and CDR2 YYEEEE. Trimming pared 2 bases from V and 7 bases from J, leaving 19 bases between. In nucleotides, the CDR3 is TGTGCCAGCAGCTTCCATCTCGAGGGGATGAGGCAGCCCCAGCATTTT. Protein sequence: CASSFHLEGMRQPQHF.

The J gene is TRBJ2-3, the V gene TRBV28, with D perhaps matching TRBD1 (5 bases). The V gene lost 3 bases and the J gene lost 2 bases, with 12 bases spanning the gap. The CDR3 has 15 amino acids. Germline V CDR1 and CDR2: MDHEN, SYDVKM. The CDR3 nucleotides are TGTGCCAGCAGTTTCGGGTCTGGGGCCACAGATACGCAGTATTTT. It specifies CASSFGSGATDTQYF.

CDR3 sequence: CSVNIQETQYF. The CDR3 DNA sequence: TGCAGTGTCAACATACAAGAGACCCAGTACTTC. The chain carries TRBV20-1 and TRBJ2-5; D remains ambiguous. Trimming removed 7 bases from V and 2 bases from J, with 8 bases in between. The CDR3 length is 11 residues. Per the germline V gene, CDR1 is DFQATT and CDR2 is SNEGSKA (reference sequence).

In its sample, this clonotype was seen a few times. The chain is built from TRBV20-1 and TRBJ2-1; unclear D gene. Trimming removed 1 base at V and 0 bases at J, with 16 bases between. Germline CDR1 reads DFQATT; CDR2 reads SNEGSKA (reference sequence). CDR3 length: 17 amino acids. CDR3 protein: CSARVRRILSSYNEQFF. In DNA, the CDR3 is TGCAGTGCTAGAGTTCGTAGGATACTGAGCTCCTACAATGAGCAGTTCTTC.

This clonotype showed up just a few times. V is TRBV5-1 and J is TRBJ2-2; possible D gene TRBD1, 8 bases. This CDR3 spans 16 amino acids. From germline, CDR1 is SGHRS and CDR2 YFSETQ. V lost 4 bases and J lost 5, with 18 bases in between. The CDR3 sequence: CASSHGGTGGTGELFF. The DNA for the CDR3 is TGCGCCAGCAGCCACGGGGGGACAGGAGGTACCGGGGAGCTGTTTTTT.

This rearrangement joins TRBV12-3 or TRBV12-4 to TRBJ1-5; a weak D match, TRBD1 (5 bases). The V end lost 6 bases, the J end lost 4 bases, and 10 bases lay between the germline ends. This CDR3 is 13 amino acids long. The CDR3 coding sequence is TGTGCCAGCAGAAGACAGTCGAATCAGCCCCAGCATTTT. It codes for CASRRQSNQPQHF.

This clonotype was counted once. The chain combines TRBV9 with TRBJ1-1; D is undetermined. Trimming removed 1 base at V and 0 bases at J, with 7 bases between. The germline gives CDR1 SGDLS, CDR2 YYNGEE. This CDR3 is built from 14 residues. The CDR3 loop reads CASSVTDMNTEAFF. The CDR3 DNA reads TGTGCCAGCAGCGTAACAGACATGAACACTGAAGCTTTCTTT.

V gene TRBV28 combines with J gene TRBJ2-1, with D perhaps given as TRBD1 or TRBD2 (5 bases each). Germline CDR1 and CDR2: MDHEN and SYDVKM. V dropped 8 bases and J dropped 6 bases, with 20 bases sitting between them. The CDR3 has 15 amino acids. Here the CDR3 DNA reads TGTGCCAGCCCCCCCAGCAGGGCGGGCGCCAATGAGCAGTTCTTC. It is translated as CASPPSRAGANEQFF.

The chain joins TRBV15 to TRBJ1-5; D possibly corresponds to TRBD1 (5 bases). Germline lookup yields CDR1 LNHNV and CDR2 YYDKDF (reference sequence). The CDR3 loop spans 13 amino acids. The V end was cut by 5 bases, the J end by 4 bases, with 9 bases between. The CDR3 DNA follows: TGTGCCACCAGCGCAGGGAGGAATCAGCCCCAGCATTTT. Amino acids: CATSAGRNQPQHF. The entire variable domain, with the rest obtained from reference TRBV15 and TRBJ1-5, is as follows: DAMVIQNPRYQVTQFGKPVTLSCSQTLNHNVMYWYQQKSSQAPKLLFHYYDKDFNNEADTPDNFQSRRPNTSFCFLDIRSPGLGDTAMYLCATSAGRNQPQHFGDGTRLSIL.

This chain links TRBV3-1 with TRBJ2-7; D perhaps matches TRBD2 (6 bases). Trimming removed 10 bases from V and 0 bases from J, with 19 bases in between. Germline V gene data show CDR1 as LGHDT and CDR2 as YNNKEL (reference sequence). The CDR3 length is 15 residues. The CDR3 nucleotides read TGTGCCACCTCCAACCTGGAGGGATTCTCCTACGAGCAGTACTTC. It specifies CATSNLEGFSYEQYF.

This clonotype was counted a few times. This chain links TRBV24-1 with TRBJ2-3; TRBD1 matches 9 bases. Germline V CDR1 and CDR2: KGHDR, SFDVKD. V lost 9 bases and J lost 4; bases outside the gene matches: 4. This CDR3 has 13 residues. CDR3 nucleotides: TGTGCCACCGGGGGACAGGGACCAGATACGCAGTATTTT. This sequence encodes CATGGQGPDTQYF.